The entry that follows covers one T cell receptor (beta chain) sequence. The data were taken from a study of identical twins. TCRdb itself ran the 5' RACE reads through MiXCR, one entry per CDR3 protein. In the table there are 700,000 to 950,000 distinct CDR3 sequences, around an eighth of which are singletons. These sequences were also reported in another study, on yellow fever vaccine responses in identical twins. In that study: Among the twins, the vaccine T cell response reportedly seemed partly convergent and partly personalized.

Material for sequencing was PBMCs. The TCR sequence derives from a woman in her late teens or twenties in good health.

This CDR3 is CASSLGTGGVETQYF. The DNA of the CDR3 is TGTGCCAGCAGCTTGGGGACAGGGGGGGTGGAGACCCAGTACTTC. This rearrangement joins TRBV11-3 to TRBJ2-5, with 11 bases lining up with TRBD1. J lost 5 bases, V lost 3 bases, and 5 bases had no gene match. The germline V gene encodes CDR1 SGHNT and CDR2 YENEEA. The CDR3 is made up of 15 amino acids.